A selection of T cell receptor beta chains follows, all from one sample in a study of blood T cell repertoires in COVID-19. Libraries were prepared by immunoSEQ multiplex PCR; TCRdb keeps only in-frame clonotypes and omits some of them. The sample carries some 340,000 clones, roughly nine tenths recorded once. Sequences were obtained from PBMCs or T cells enriched from blood (not recorded which). The source is a woman younger than 45 who had been exposed to COVID-19. Both conserved end residues are part of each CDR3. Each record gives: clone size, V gene, D gene, J gene, CDR3 DNA, CDR3 protein. A D gene is named only where the DNA matches it firmly. The size of a clone is reported for some rows only, either as once, few or many, or as a class for expanded clones.

>-|TRBV27|TRBD1|TRBJ2-4
TGTGCCAGCAGGGCAGGGACAGGGTTGATTCAGTACTTC
CASRAGTGLIQYF
>-|TRBV5-1|-|TRBJ1-3
TGCGCCAGCAGCCTTAGGGACCCTCGGAGCGGGTATGGAAACACCATATATTTT
CASSLRDPRSGYGNTIYF
>-|TRBV7-9|TRBD2|TRBJ2-5
TGTGCCAGCAGGATAAGCGGGGAAGAGACCCAGTACTTC
CASRISGEETQYF
>-|TRBV24-1|TRBD2|TRBJ2-1
TGTGCCACCAGTGATTCGCGGGGGACTAGCGCACTACTTTACAATGAGCAGTTCTTC
CATSDSRGTSALLYNEQFF
>-|TRBV5-4|TRBD1|TRBJ2-3
TGTGCCAGCACCCCCAGACAGGGGGCAGATACGCAGTATTTT
CASTPRQGADTQYF
>-|TRBV7-9|-|TRBJ2-2
TGTGCCAGCATAATAGCAGACGTGTTCGGGGAGCTGTTTTTT
CASIIADVFGELFF
>-|TRBV5-8|-|TRBJ1-1
TGTGCCAGCAGCTTCATGCGGGGGAACACTGAAGCTTTCTTT
CASSFMRGNTEAFF
>-|TRBV4-1|-|TRBJ1-1
TGCGCCAGCAGCCATCGGCGAGAAGCGGCTTTCTTT
CASSHRREAAFF
>-|TRBV6-5|TRBD1|TRBJ1-4
TGTGCCAGCAGTTACATCGATCGACAGGGGGGCGAAAAACTGTTTTTT
CASSYIDRQGGEKLFF
>once|TRBV7-8|TRBD1|TRBJ2-1
TGTGCCAGCAGCACCCGGGACAGGGGCAATGAGCAGTTCTTC
CASSTRDRGNEQFF
>once|TRBV24-1|TRBD1|TRBJ2-7
TGTGCCACCAGCCGGACAGGGGACGAGCAGTACTTC
CATSRTGDEQYF
>-|TRBV7-9|-|TRBJ1-2
TGTGCCAGCACCCATATCACGGCGGGGACCCTCTACACCTTC
CASTHITAGTLYTF
>-|TRBV12-3/TRBV12-4|-|TRBJ2-1
TGTGCCAGCAGTCAAGTGGTGCGACAGGAGTTCTTC
CASSQVVRQEFF
>-|TRBV4-2|-|TRBJ2-1
TGTGCCAGCAGCCAAACTCCCTACAATGAGCAGTTCTTC
CASSQTPYNEQFF
>many|TRBV27|TRBD1|TRBJ2-5
TGTGCCAGCAGCCCTTTGACAGGGCTCCAAGAGACCCAGTACTTC
CASSPLTGLQETQYF
>few|TRBV19|-|TRBJ2-7
TGTGCCAGTAGTAACTCCGACATCTTCTCCTACGAGCAGTACTTC
CASSNSDIFSYEQYF